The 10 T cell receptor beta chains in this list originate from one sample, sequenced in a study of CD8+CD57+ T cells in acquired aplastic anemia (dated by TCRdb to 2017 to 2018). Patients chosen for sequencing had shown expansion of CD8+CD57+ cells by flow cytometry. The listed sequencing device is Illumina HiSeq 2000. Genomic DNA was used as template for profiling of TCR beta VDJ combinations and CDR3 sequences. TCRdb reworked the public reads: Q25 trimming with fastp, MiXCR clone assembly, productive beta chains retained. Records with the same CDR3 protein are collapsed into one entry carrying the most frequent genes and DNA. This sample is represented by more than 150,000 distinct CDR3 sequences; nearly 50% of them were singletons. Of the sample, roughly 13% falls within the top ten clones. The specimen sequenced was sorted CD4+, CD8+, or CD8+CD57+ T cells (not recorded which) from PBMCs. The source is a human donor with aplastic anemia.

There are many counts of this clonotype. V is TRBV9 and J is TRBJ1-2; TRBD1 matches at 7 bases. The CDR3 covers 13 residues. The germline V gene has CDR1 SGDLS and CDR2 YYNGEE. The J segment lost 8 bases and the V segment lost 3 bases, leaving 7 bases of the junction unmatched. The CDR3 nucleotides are TGTGCCAGCAGCGCAGGAACAGGGGTCGGCTACACCTTC. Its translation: CASSAGTGVGYTF.

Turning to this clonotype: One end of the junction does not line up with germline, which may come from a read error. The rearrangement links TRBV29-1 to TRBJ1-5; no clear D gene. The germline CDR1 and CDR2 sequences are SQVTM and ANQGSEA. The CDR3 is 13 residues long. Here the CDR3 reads CSVAQRPNQPQHF. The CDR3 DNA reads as TGCAGCGTCGCTCAAAGACCTAATCAGCCCCAACATTTT.

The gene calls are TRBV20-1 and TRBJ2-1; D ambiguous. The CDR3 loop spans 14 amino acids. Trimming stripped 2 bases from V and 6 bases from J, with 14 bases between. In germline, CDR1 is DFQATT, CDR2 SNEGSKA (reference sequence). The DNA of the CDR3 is TGCAGTGCTAGATTTCTGGAGAGAGGCAATGAGCAGTTCTTC. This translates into CSARFLERGNEQFF.

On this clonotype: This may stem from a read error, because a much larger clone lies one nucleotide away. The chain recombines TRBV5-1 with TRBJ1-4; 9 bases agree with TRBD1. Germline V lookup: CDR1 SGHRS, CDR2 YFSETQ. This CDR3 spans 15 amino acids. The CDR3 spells CAGSMDRGANEKLFF. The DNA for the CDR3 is TGCGCCGGCAGCATGGACAGGGGAGCTAATGAAAAACTGTTTTTT.

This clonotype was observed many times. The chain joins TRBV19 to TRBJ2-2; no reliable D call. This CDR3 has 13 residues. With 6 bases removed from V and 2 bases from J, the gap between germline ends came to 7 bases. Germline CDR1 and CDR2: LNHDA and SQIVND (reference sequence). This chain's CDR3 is CASRIINTGELFF. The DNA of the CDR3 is TGTGCCAGTAGGATTATTAACACCGGGGAGCTGTTTTTT.

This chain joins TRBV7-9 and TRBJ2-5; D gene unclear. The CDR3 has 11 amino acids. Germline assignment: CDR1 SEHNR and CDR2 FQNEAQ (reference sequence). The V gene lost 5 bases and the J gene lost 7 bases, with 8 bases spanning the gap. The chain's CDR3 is CASSISLTQYF. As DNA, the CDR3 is TGTGCCAGCAGCATCTCCTTGACCCAGTACTTC. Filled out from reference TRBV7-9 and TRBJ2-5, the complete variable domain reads DTGVSQNPRHKITKRGQNVTFRCDPISEHNRLYWYRQTLGQGPEFLTYFQNEAQLEKSRLLSDRFSAERPKGSFSTLEIQRTEQGDSAMYLCASSISLTQYFGPGTRLLVL.

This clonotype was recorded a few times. The CDR3 region has the DNA TGTGCCATCAGCGACAGGGGGCTACAGCCCCAGCATTTT. Protein: CAISDRGLQPQHF. The chain couples TRBV10-3 to TRBJ1-5; 10 bases are shared with TRBD1. The CDR3 consists of 13 residues. V gave up 6 bases and J gave up 7 bases; unmatched junction bases: 3. The germline V gene encodes CDR1 ENHRY and CDR2 SYGVKD.

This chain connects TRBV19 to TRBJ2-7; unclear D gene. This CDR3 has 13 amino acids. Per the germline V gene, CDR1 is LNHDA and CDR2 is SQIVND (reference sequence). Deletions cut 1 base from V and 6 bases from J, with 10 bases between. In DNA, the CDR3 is TGTGCCAGTAGTATAGGTGCGACGGTCGAGCAGTACTTC. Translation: CASSIGATVEQYF.

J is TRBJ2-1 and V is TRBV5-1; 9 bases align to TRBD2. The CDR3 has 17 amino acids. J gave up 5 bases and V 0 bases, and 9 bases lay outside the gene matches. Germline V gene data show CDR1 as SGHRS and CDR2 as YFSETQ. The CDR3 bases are TGCGCCAGCAGCTTGGGGGGGACTAGCCCTTCCAACAATGAGCAGTTCTTC. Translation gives CASSLGGTSPSNNEQFF.

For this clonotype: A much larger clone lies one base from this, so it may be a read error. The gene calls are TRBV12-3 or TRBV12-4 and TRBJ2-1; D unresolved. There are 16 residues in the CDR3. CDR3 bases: TGTGCCAGCACCCGGTGGGCCCTTAGCTCCTACAATGAGCAGTCCTTC. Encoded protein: CASTRWALSSYNEQSF.